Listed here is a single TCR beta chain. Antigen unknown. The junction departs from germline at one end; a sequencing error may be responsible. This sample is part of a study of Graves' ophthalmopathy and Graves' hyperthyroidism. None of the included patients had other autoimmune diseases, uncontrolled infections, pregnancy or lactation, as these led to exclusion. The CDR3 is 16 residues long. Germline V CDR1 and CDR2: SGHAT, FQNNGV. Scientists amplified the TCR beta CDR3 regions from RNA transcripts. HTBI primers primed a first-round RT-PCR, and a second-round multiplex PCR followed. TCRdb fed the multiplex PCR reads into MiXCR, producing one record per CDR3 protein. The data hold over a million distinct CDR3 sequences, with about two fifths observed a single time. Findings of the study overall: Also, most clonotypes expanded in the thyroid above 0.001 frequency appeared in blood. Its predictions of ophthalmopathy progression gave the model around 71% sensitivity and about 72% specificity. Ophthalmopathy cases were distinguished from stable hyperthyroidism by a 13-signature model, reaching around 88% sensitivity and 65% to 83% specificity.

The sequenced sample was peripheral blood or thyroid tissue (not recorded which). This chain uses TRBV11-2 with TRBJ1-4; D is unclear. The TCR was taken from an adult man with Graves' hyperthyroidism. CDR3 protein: CASSQDTGSYNEKLFF. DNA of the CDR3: TGCGCCAGCAGCCAAGATACGGGCAGCTATAATGAAAAACTGTTTTTT. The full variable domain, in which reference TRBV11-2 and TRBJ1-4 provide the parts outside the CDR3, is EAGVAQSPRYKIIEKRQSVAFWCNPISGHATLYWYQQILGQGPKLLIQFQNNGVVDDSQLPKDRFSAERLKGVDSTLKIQPAKLEDSAVYLCASSQDTGSYNEKLFFGSGTQLSVL.